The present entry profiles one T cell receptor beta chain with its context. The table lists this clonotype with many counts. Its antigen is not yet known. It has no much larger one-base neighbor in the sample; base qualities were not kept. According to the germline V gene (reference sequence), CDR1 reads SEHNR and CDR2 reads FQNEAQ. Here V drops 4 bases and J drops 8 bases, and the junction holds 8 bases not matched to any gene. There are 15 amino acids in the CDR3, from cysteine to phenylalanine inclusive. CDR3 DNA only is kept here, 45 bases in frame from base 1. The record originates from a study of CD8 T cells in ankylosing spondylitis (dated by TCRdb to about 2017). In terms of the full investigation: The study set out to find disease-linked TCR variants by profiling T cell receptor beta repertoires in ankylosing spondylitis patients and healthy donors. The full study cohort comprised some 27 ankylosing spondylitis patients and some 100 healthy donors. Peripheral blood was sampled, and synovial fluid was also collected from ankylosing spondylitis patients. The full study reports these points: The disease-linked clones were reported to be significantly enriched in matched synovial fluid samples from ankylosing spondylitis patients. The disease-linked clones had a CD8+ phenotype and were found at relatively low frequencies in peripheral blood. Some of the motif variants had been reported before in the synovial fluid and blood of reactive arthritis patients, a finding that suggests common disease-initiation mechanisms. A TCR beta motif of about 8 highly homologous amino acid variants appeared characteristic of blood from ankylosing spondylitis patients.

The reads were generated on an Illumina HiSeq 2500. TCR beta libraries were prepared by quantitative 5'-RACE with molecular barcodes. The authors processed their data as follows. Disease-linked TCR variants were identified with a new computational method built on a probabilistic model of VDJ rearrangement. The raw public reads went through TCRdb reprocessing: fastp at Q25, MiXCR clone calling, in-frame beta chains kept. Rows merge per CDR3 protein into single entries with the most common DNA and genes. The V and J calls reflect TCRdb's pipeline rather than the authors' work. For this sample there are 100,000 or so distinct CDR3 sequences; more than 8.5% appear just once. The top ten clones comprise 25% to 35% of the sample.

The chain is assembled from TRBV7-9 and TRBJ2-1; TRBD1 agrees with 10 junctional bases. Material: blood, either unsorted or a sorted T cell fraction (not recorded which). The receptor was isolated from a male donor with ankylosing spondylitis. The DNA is TGTGCCAGCAGCTCTCGGGACAGGGGTAGGGATGAGCAGTTCTTC. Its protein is CASSSRDRGRDEQFF. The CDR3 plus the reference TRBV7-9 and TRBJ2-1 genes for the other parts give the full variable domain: DTGVSQNPRHKITKRGQNVTFRCDPISEHNRLYWYRQTLGQGPEFLTYFQNEAQLEKSRLLSDRFSAERPKGSFSTLEIQRTEQGDSAMYLCASSSRDRGRDEQFFGPGTRLTVL.